The source of this TCR beta chain is a study of beta chain features in type 1 diabetes listed by TCRdb under 2018. About the study as a whole: Mean age, gender distribution, total cell number and subset yield were not different between patients and healthy donors. A total of 107,917,701 sorted cells were examined across all samples, and RNA yield correlated strongly with the number of cells per subset. In the study, TCRB repertoires of sorted circulating CD4+ T cell subsets from recently diagnosed type 1 diabetes patients were compared with those of matched healthy donors. Whereas all 30 or so donors provided naive and central memory subsets, regulatory and stem cell-like memory subsets were isolated from just 8 patients and roughly 8 healthy donors. Study-wide conclusions, independent of this receptor: Naive, central memory and regulatory TCRB repertoires appeared to be more similar among patients than among healthy donors. Only small numbers of individuals were included in the HLA sub-analyses, which left unresolved whether HLA type had any influence on TCRB rearrangement. Because cDNA was sequenced instead of genomic DNA, highly expressing activated cells could be over-represented, though the groups showed no difference in activation or CD3 levels. At VDJ recombination sites, type 1 diabetes patients had fewer insertions and more deleted nucleotides, which implies abnormalities in thymic rearrangement. Shorter templates might be favored by PCR, yet because patient and control samples were amplified and corrected together, any such skew would affect both groups equally. A moderate but significant shortening of TCRB CDR3 length was observed in type 1 diabetes patients in all four CD4+ subsets.

From each donor, a single peripheral blood sample of about 110 mL on average was drawn into heparinised tubes. A BD FACSAria II and a panel including CD45RO, CCR7, CD25, CD127, CD95 and CD27 were used to sort naive, central memory, regulatory and stem cell-like memory CD4+ T cells. A purity above 95% was achieved for all sorted populations. Right away, PBMCs were isolated by Lymphoprep density gradient centrifugation and were stained directly, with no culture step. So that batch effects would be minimized, each experiment stained and sorted samples in pairs, pairing one healthy donor with one patient. As for this clone: Its specific antigen is unknown. No much larger clone is present one base from it, and per-base qualities are unavailable.

Taken from cysteine to phenylalanine, the CDR3 has 11 residues. Here the CDR3 DNA is all that survives: 33 bases in frame from base 1. The germline V gene supplies CDR1 MDHEN and CDR2 SYDVKM. The germline ends are 4 bases apart after V is trimmed by 4 bases and J by 5 bases. All of the isolated RNA was reverse transcribed with the High Capacity cDNA Reverse Transcription Kit, so expressed TCRB transcripts were sequenced. Deep immunoSEQ sequencing was performed on naive, central memory and regulatory T cell samples, with an average of roughly 3.3 million total reads per sample. Sorted cells were lysed in RLT buffer, and RNA was extracted using DNase-treated RNeasy Micro or Mini kits according to cell number. Each cell subset was processed on its own to prevent cross-contamination, while patient and healthy donor samples were processed together. The immunoSEQ multiplex PCR was used to amplify TCRB sequences from cDNA, generating 87-bp fragments that spanned the CDR3 region. Amplicons were sequenced on the Illumina HiSeq platform. The source study handled its data this way. PCR bias was corrected computationally using synthetic template baselines, and reads within Hamming distance 2 were collapsed, with unmergeable singletons discarded. Reads were aligned against IMGT to assign V, D and J genes, CDR3 length and insertions or deletions at six rearrangement sites. Within each subset, clonotype counts were normalized to sorted cell number, after which true diversity and Gini coefficients were computed with the tcR R package. The overlap coefficient, calculated on TCRB nucleotide sequences, was used to quantify repertoire sharing. TCRdb limited this immuneACCESS table to in-frame rearrangements with V and J called. A share of clones is missing; checked studies link under half to unresolved V genes, and the rest is unexplained. V and J calls and clone size come straight from that table; D and trimming were deduced from the DNA. In this sample the table shows 150,000 or so clones, about 51% of which occur a single time. Of the sample, 0.35% to 0.45% falls within the top ten clones.

This receptor chain uses TRBV28 and TRBJ2-3; the D gene cannot be named for sure. The sequence was obtained from a man aged 18 to 29 in good health. The sequenced sample was Tregs from blood. The label giving this sample's cell subset or site can be read as: regulatory CD4+ T cells. The nucleotides are TGTGCCAGCAGTTGGCTAGATACGCAGTATTTT. Translated, it reads CASSWLDTQYF.